This T cell receptor (beta chain) was found in a study of shared clonotypes between healthy human individuals. The CDR3 is made up of 17 amino acids. V gave up 2 bases and J gave up 1 base; unmatched junction bases: 6. Germline lookup yields CDR1 WSHSY and CDR2 SAAADI. Every subset had its genomic DNA shared out evenly among several immunoSEQ plates. As processed by the authors: For the immunoSEQ data, sequences were junction-only without quality scores, so filtering differed. Assay: immunoSEQ multiplex PCR; the TCRdb copy retains only in-frame clones and omits some. V, J and clone size were drawn from that table, and D and trimming were deduced from the DNA. The sample lists about 730,000 clones; just under 75% were seen once. Researchers partitioned CD4+ cells into CD45RA+ naive and CD45RA-negative memory subsets.

This chain links TRBV10-2 with TRBJ2-3; 10 bases are shared with TRBD2. This sequence originates from a woman aged 30 to 39 in good health. Sequenced: memory CD4+ T cells sorted from blood. Subset meaning: CD45RA-negative fraction. For the CDR3, the DNA is TGCGCCAGCAGTGAGGGAACGGGGACTAGCGGCACAGATACGCAGTATTTT. Protein sequence: CASSEGTGTSGTDTQYF.